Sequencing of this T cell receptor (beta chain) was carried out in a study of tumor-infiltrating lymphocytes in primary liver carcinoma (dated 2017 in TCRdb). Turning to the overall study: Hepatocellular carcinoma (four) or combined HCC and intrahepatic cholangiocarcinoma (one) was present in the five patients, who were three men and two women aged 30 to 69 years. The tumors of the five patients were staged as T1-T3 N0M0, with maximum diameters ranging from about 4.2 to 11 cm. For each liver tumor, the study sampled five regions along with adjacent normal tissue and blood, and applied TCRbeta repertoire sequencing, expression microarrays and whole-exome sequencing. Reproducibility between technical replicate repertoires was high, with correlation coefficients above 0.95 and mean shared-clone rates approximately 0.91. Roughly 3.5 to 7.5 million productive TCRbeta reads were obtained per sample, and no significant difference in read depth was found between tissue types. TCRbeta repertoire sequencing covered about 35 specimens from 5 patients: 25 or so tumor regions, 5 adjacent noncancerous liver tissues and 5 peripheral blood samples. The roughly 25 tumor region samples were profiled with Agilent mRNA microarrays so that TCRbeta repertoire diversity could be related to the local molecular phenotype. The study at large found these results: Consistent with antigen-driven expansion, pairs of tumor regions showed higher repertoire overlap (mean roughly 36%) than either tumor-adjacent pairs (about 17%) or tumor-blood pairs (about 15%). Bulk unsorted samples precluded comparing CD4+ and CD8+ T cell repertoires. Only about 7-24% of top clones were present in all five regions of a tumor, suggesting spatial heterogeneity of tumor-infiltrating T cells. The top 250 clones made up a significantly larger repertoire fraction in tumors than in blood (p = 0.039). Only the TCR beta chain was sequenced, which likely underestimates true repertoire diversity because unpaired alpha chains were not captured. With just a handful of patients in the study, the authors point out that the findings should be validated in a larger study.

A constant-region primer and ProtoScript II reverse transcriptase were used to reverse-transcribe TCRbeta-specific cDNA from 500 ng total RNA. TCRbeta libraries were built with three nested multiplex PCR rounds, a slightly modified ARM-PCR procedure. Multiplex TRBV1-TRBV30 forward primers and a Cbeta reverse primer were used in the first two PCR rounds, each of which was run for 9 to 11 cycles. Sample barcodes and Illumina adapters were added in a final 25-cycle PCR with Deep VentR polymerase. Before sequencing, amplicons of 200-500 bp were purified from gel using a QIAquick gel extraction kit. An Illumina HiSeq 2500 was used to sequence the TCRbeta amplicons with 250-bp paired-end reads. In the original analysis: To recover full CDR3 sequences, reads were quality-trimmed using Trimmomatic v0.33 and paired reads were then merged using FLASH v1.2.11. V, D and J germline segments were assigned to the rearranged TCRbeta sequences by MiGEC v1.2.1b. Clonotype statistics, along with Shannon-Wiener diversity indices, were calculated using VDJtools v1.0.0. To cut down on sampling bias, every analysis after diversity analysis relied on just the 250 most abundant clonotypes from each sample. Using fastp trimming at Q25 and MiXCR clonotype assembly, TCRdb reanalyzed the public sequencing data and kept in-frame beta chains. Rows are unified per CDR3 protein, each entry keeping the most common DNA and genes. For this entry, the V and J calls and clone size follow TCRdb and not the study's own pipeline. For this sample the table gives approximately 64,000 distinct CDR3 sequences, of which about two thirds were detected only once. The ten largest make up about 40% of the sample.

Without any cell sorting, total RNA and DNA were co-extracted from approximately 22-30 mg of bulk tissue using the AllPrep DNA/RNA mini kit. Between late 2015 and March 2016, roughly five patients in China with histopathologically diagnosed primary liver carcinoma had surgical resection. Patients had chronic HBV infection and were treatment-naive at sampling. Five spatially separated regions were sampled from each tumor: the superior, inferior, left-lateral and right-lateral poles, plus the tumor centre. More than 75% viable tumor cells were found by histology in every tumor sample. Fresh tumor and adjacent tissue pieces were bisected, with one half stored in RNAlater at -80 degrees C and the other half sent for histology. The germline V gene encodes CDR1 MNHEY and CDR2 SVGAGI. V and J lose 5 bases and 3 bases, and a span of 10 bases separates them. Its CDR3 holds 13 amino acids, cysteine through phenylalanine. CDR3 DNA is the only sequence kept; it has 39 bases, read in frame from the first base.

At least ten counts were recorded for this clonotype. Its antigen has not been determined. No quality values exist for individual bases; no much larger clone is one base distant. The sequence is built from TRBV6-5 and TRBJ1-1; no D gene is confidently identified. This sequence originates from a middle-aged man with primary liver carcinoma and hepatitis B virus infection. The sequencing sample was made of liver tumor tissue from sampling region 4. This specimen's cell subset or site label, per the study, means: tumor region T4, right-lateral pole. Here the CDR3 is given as CASSLASYTEAFF. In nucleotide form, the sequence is TGTGCCAGCAGTCTAGCCAGTTACACTGAAGCTTTCTTT.